These 28 T cell receptor beta chains were sequenced from one sample in a study of blood T cell repertoires in COVID-19. Clones were read by immunoSEQ multiplex PCR, and TCRdb kept only the in-frame ones, dropping some. This sample carries roughly 500,000 clones, less than 90% of them seen once, and the ten largest clones take roughly 8%. Specimen: PBMCs or T cells enriched from blood (not recorded which). The source is a woman aged 60 to 75 who had recovered from COVID-19.

This rearrangement joins TRBV24-1 to TRBJ2-7, with a weak D call TRBD1 (7 bases). The V end was cut by 12 bases, the J end by 4 bases, with 21 bases between. CDR1 is KGHDR, CDR2 SFDVKD, per germline. The CDR3 extends over 14 amino acids. DNA of the CDR3: TGTGCCTCCCTAGGGGGCGCGGGGTGGTACGAGCAGTACTTC. It is translated as CASLGGAGWYEQYF.

The genes are TRBV19 and TRBJ2-1; 9 positions match TRBD1. J gave up 5 bases and V 5 bases, and 13 bases lay outside the gene matches. Germline V gene sequence: CDR1 LNHDA, CDR2 SQIVND (reference sequence). The CDR3 consists of 17 residues. The DNA for the CDR3 is TGTGCCAGTAGTTACTCGACAGGGGGTCCGGGGGACAATGAGCAGTTCTTC. Translating it yields CASSYSTGGPGDNEQFF.

This chain links TRBV19 with TRBJ2-7; tentative D call: TRBD1 (6 bases). CDR1 and CDR2 (germline): LNHDA, SQIVND (reference sequence). This CDR3 spans 13 amino acids. V dropped 3 bases and J dropped 2 bases, with 8 bases sitting between them. The CDR3 bases are TGTGCCAGTAGTATGACAGGCACCTACGAGCAGTACTTC. Residues: CASSMTGTYEQYF.

This chain joins TRBV18 and TRBJ1-2; TRBD1 is a possible D gene (6 bases). Germline values: CDR1 KGHSH, CDR2 LQKENI. The CDR3 sequence is 16 residues long. V gave up 2 bases and J gave up 8 bases, with 21 bases separating them. The CDR3 DNA follows: TGTGCCAGCTCACCAGAACAGGGCGTTCTGGTTGTGGGCTACACCTTC. It is translated as CASSPEQGVLVVGYTF. The entire variable domain, with the rest obtained from reference TRBV18 and TRBJ1-2, is as follows: NAGVMQNPRHLVRRRGQEARLRCSPMKGHSHVYWYRQLPEEGLKFMVYLQKENIIDESGMPKERFSAEFPKEGPSILRIQQVVRGDSAAYFCASSPEQGVLVVGYTFGSGTRLTVV.

V usage is TRBV5-1 and J usage is TRBJ1-1, with TRBD1 matching over 8 bases. Trimming cost V 4 bases and J 2 bases; bases outside gene matches: 7. The germline V gene encodes CDR1 SGHRS and CDR2 YFSETQ. This CDR3 spans 15 amino acids. CDR3 in amino acids: CASSRWTGINTEAFF. CDR3 sequence (DNA): TGCGCCAGCAGCCGTTGGACAGGGATAAACACTGAAGCTTTCTTT.

V gene TRBV28 combines with J gene TRBJ1-1; no reliable D call. Deletions cut 6 bases from V and 0 bases from J, with 11 bases between. Germline CDR1 is MDHEN and CDR2 is SYDVKM. This CDR3 is built from 14 residues. The CDR3 region is CASRKSSVNTEAFF. The CDR3 region has the DNA TGTGCCAGCAGGAAATCCAGTGTGAACACTGAAGCTTTCTTT.

The chain has TRBV15 and TRBJ2-2, with TRBD1 as a possible D gene (6 bases). The CDR3 spans 18 residues. Deletions cut 4 bases from V and 0 bases from J, with 18 bases between. CDR1 and CDR2 (germline): LNHNV, YYDKDF (reference sequence). The CDR3 bases are TGTGCCACCAGCAAACGTTTCCGGGACACTACGAACACCGGGGAGCTGTTTTTT. It is translated as CATSKRFRDTTNTGELFF.

The chain couples TRBV3-1 (or the pseudogene TRBV3-2) to TRBJ1-5, with D possibly TRBD1 on 5 matching bases. This CDR3 spans 16 amino acids. Between the trimmed V and J ends, which lost 0 bases and 1 base, there was a span of 10 bases. Germline-derived CDR1 and CDR2 are LGHDT and YNNKEL (reference sequence). The CDR3: CASSQDPGNSNQPQHF. As DNA, the CDR3 is TGTGCCAGCAGCCAAGATCCAGGGAACAGCAATCAGCCCCAGCATTTT.

V usage is TRBV19 and J usage is TRBJ2-1, with a possible D match to TRBD2 (6 bases). The V end was cut by 5 bases, the J end by 8 bases, with 16 bases between. Germline CDR1 LNHDA, CDR2 SQIVND (reference sequence). The CDR3 consists of 14 residues. In nucleotides, the CDR3 is TGTGCCAGTAGTCCGGGACTTACCTTCGATGAGCAGTTCTTC. Protein product: CASSPGLTFDEQFF.

The chain is built from TRBV30 and TRBJ1-6; 8 positions match TRBD1. The CDR3 has 16 amino acids. Losses at the gene ends were 3 bases for V and 6 bases for J; bases not matched to a gene: 10. Per germline, CDR1 GTSNPN and CDR2 SVGIG (reference sequence). CDR3 loop: CAWSNTGGAGNSPLHF. The CDR3 nucleotides are TGTGCCTGGAGCAATACAGGGGGGGCTGGTAATTCACCCCTCCACTTT.

The V and J genes are TRBV7-2 and TRBJ2-7; D not certain. The length of the CDR3 is 13 residues. In germline, CDR1 is SGHTA, CDR2 FQGNSA. V was clipped by 1 base and J by 4 bases, with 8 bases between them. CDR3 region: CASSLGPFYEQYV. In nucleotides, the CDR3 is TGTGCCAGCAGCTTAGGTCCCTTTTACGAGCAGTACGTC.

This chain links TRBV6-5 with TRBJ2-1; the D gene is possibly TRBD2 (6 bases). CDR3 length equals 15 residues. Trimming took 6 bases from V and 4 from J, leaving 16 bases between them. Germline V gene lookup returns CDR1 MNHEY and CDR2 SVGAGI. Here the CDR3 DNA reads TGTGCCAGCAGCGTAATGGGGACTCTGTACAATGAGCAGTTCTTC. Its protein product is CASSVMGTLYNEQFF.

The rearrangement uses TRBV4-1 and TRBJ2-1, with TRBD1 matching over 10 bases. Trimming cost V 2 bases and J 5 bases; bases outside gene matches: 6. There are 16 residues in the CDR3. CDR1 MGHRA and CDR2 YSYEKL come from the germline V gene. The chain's CDR3 is CASSQPAGTGDNEQFF. In nucleotides, the CDR3 is TGCGCCAGCAGCCAACCGGCCGGGACAGGGGACAATGAGCAGTTCTTC.

The chain is built from TRBV4-1 and TRBJ1-4, with D tentatively TRBD1 (6 bases). The CDR3 extends over 16 amino acids. Germline-derived CDR1 and CDR2 are MGHRA and YSYEKL. V was shortened by 2 bases and J by 3 bases, with 13 bases between the two germline ends. CDR3 loop: CASSQPLRGPNEKLFF. The CDR3 bases are TGCGCCAGCAGCCAACCTCTCAGGGGACCTAATGAAAAACTGTTTTTT.

The chain has TRBV6-5 and TRBJ1-2; D unresolved. The CDR3 consists of 11 residues. From germline, CDR1 is MNHEY and CDR2 SVGAGI. Trimming removed 10 bases from V and 1 base from J, with 7 bases in between. The DNA of the CDR3 is TGTGCCACTCAGTTTAACTATGGCTACACCTTC. The encoded protein is CATQFNYGYTF.

The rearrangement uses TRBV7-8 and TRBJ1-5, with 7 bases fitting TRBD1. Trimming removed 7 bases from V and 0 bases from J; junction bases left unmatched: 9. The CDR3 is made up of 16 amino acids. The germline gives CDR1 SGHVS, CDR2 FQNEAQ. Here the CDR3 reads CASTQQGRNSNQPQHF. The CDR3 DNA reads TGTGCCAGCACCCAACAGGGGAGGAATAGCAATCAGCCCCAGCATTTT.

The rearrangement joins TRBV7-2 to TRBJ1-4; D call uncertain. V was clipped by 5 bases and J by 7 bases, with 14 bases between them. Germline V gene lookup returns CDR1 SGHTA and CDR2 FQGNSA. CDR3 length: 14 amino acids. The CDR3 coding sequence is TGTGCCAGCAGCCCGGCCGGCAGGTTTGAAAAACTGTTTTTT. The encoded protein is CASSPAGRFEKLFF.

This clone was detected ten times or more. V and J are TRBV5-1 and TRBJ2-5, with TRBD1 as a possible D gene (6 bases). Trimming removed 1 base from V and 4 bases from J, with 14 bases in between. The CDR3 loop spans 15 amino acids. The V gene's germline CDR1 is SGHRS and CDR2 YFSETQ. DNA of the CDR3: TGCGCCAGCAGCTTGCACGAATACAGGGCAGAGACCCAGTACTTC. Translated, it gives CASSLHEYRAETQYF.

This clone has at least ten counts. The chain has TRBV5-1 and TRBJ1-3, with TRBD1 matching 7 bases. CDR3 length equals 18 residues. V trimming: 4 bases; J trimming: 0 bases; junction bases outside the gene matches: 13. CDR1 and CDR2 (germline): SGHRS, YFSETQ. CDR3 loop: CASSLTGTDFSSGNTIYF. In DNA, the CDR3 is TGCGCCAGCAGCCTAACTGGGACAGATTTCAGCTCTGGAAACACCATATATTTT.

This clone was counted once. This chain links TRBV11-2 with TRBJ2-2; D call uncertain. This CDR3 is 13 amino acids long. V lost 6 bases and J 6 bases, leaving 11 bases between the germline ends. Germline assignment: CDR1 SGHAT and CDR2 FQNNGV. CDR3 DNA sequence: TGTGCCAGCAGATTTAGTGGGCCCGGGGAGCTGTTTTTT. It specifies CASRFSGPGELFF. The full variable domain, completed using reference TRBV11-2 and TRBJ2-2, is EAGVAQSPRYKIIEKRQSVAFWCNPISGHATLYWYQQILGQGPKLLIQFQNNGVVDDSQLPKDRFSAERLKGVDSTLKIQPAKLEDSAVYLCASRFSGPGELFFGEGSRLTVL.

This clone has at least ten counts. This rearrangement joins TRBV3-1 (or the pseudogene TRBV3-2) to TRBJ1-6; weak D call: TRBD1 (5 bases). V gave up 0 bases and J gave up 6 bases, with 9 bases separating them. Germline CDR1 reads LGHDT; CDR2 reads YNNKEL (reference sequence). This CDR3 is 15 amino acids long. The CDR3 DNA reads TGTGCCAGCAGCCAAGAGGGCGGGACTAATTCACCCCTCCACTTT. Protein product: CASSQEGGTNSPLHF.

This clone was recorded a few times. The chain carries TRBV21-1 and TRBJ2-7; no DNA check was done on the table's D call, TRBD2. TRBV21-1 is an annotated pseudogene. The CDR3 consists of 16 residues. CDR3 region: CASRKGWRGSSYEQYF. Here the CDR3 DNA reads TGTGCCAGCAGGAAAGGATGGCGGGGGAGCTCCTACGAGCAGTACTTC.

The chain combines TRBV27 with TRBJ1-5, with unresolved D. Trimming stripped 8 bases from V and 0 bases from J, with 2 bases between. The germline gives CDR1 MNHEY, CDR2 SMNVEV (reference sequence). The CDR3 sequence is 11 residues long. CDR3 region: CASYSNQPQHF. The CDR3 nucleotides read TGTGCCAGCTATAGCAATCAGCCCCAGCATTTT.

V usage is TRBV14 and J usage is TRBJ1-2; the D is unclear. This CDR3 is built from 12 residues. Per the germline V gene, CDR1 is SGHDN and CDR2 is FVKESK. Trimming removed 3 bases from V and 3 bases from J, with 5 bases in between. CDR3 protein: CASSHEHYGYTF. The CDR3 coding sequence is TGTGCCAGCAGCCACGAGCACTATGGCTACACCTTC.

The CDR3 DNA is TGTGCCAGCAGTTTAAACGGGGGGCGCACAGATACGCAGTATTTT. This sequence encodes CASSLNGGRTDTQYF. V usage is TRBV27 and J usage is TRBJ2-3; D possibly corresponds to TRBD2 (7 bases). Per germline, CDR1 MNHEY and CDR2 SMNVEV (reference sequence). The CDR3 contains 15 residues. Trimming removed 2 bases from V and 1 base from J, with 10 bases in between.

The chain recombines TRBV9 with TRBJ1-4; 11 positions agree with TRBD1. The CDR3 runs to 15 residues. The V gene end was trimmed by 4 bases and the J gene end by 7 bases; junction bases not matched to a gene: 6. CDR1 and CDR2 (germline): SGDLS, YYNGEE. DNA of the CDR3: TGTGCCAGCAGCACCCGGACAGGGGGCGGTGAAAAACTGTTTTTT. Translation: CASSTRTGGGEKLFF.

The DNA of the CDR3 is TGTGCCAGCAGCTCCCAGGGGTGGAACACTGAAGCTTTCTTT. This codes for CASSSQGWNTEAFF. The chain employs TRBV5-8 and TRBJ1-1, with D maybe TRBD1 (6 bases). Trimming cost V 3 bases and J 1 base, with 10 bases left between them. The CDR3 has 14 residues. CDR1 is SGHTS, CDR2 YDEGEE, per germline.

Notes on this clone: Other DNA sequences in this specimen translate into the identical CDR3. The chain joins TRBV6-2 or TRBV6-3 to TRBJ2-7; D is unresolved. Germline V lookup: CDR1 MNHEY, CDR2 SVGEGT. The V end was cut by 6 bases, the J end by 4 bases, with 7 bases between. This CDR3 is 11 amino acids long. CDR3 DNA: TGTGCCAGCAGCGACACTTACGAGCAGTACGTC. It codes for CASSDTYEQYV.